The rows below give T cell receptor beta chains drawn from one sample of a study of cytomegalovirus exposure and HLA in healthy donors. Sequencing was performed with immunoSEQ multiplex PCR; in TCRdb, only in-frame clones are kept and a portion is missing. The table has over 100,000 clones, around 70% seen once; the top ten hold 5% to 7%. The sample consisted of PBMCs. The source of these receptors is a woman between 70 and 85 years old in good health and CMV-seropositive. Both conserved end residues are part of each CDR3. A D gene is named only where the DNA matches it firmly. Clone size is shown for a subset of rows, as once, few, many or a class of expanded clone.

>-|TRBV11-2|TRBJ1-2|-
TGTGCCAGCAGCTTAGATGAGGCAGGGCTGGGCTATGGCTACACCTTC
CASSLDEAGLGYGYTF
>-|TRBV6-5|TRBJ2-7|TRBD1
TGTGCCAGCAGTTTGACAGGGCGGTCCGAGCAGTACTTC
CASSLTGRSEQYF
>-|TRBV29-1|TRBJ2-7|TRBD1
TGCAGCGTTGAACTGGGGGACAGGGGGCCCTACGAGCAGTACTTC
CSVELGDRGPYEQYF
>-|TRBV20-1|TRBJ1-4|-
TGCAGTGCTAGATACAGTGAAAAACTGTTTTTT
CSARYSEKLFF
>-|TRBV5-1|TRBJ1-1|-
TGCGCCAGCAGCTTGGCCGCCAGGGGTGGCACTGAAGCTTTCTTT
CASSLAARGGTEAFF
>-|TRBV30|TRBJ2-6|-
TGTGCCGGCGCTCGGGGGGCAAGTTCTGGGGCCAACGTCCTGACTTTC
CAGARGASSGANVLTF
>-|TRBV6-1|TRBJ1-6|TRBD1
TGTGCCAGCAGTCCGGACAGGGCTTATAATTCACCCCTCCACTTT
CASSPDRAYNSPLHF
>-|TRBV9|TRBJ1-2|TRBD1
TGTGCCAGCGGGAGACAGGGACCCTATGGCTACACCTTC
CASGRQGPYGYTF
>-|TRBV7-9|TRBJ2-7|TRBD2
TGTGCCAGCAGCTTAGGGCAGCGGGGTTACGAGCAGTACTTC
CASSLGQRGYEQYF
>few|TRBV5-1|TRBJ2-7|-
TGCGCCAGCAGCCCCGATGGGGGGGCAGGATACGAGCAGTACTTC
CASSPDGGAGYEQYF
>-|TRBV6-6|TRBJ1-1|TRBD1
TGTGCCACCAGGGGGCCCCCCGAAGCTTTCTTT
CATRGPPEAFF
>-|TRBV7-9|TRBJ2-5|TRBD1
TGTGCCAGCAGCGTAACAGGGGGAGAGACCCAGTACTTC
CASSVTGGETQYF
>few|TRBV19|TRBJ2-6|TRBD2
TGTGCCAGTAGTGGTGGTGGGGGCGGGGGGCTCATCTCTGGGGCCAACGTCCTGACTTTC
CASSGGGGGGLISGANVLTF
>few|TRBV6-1|TRBJ2-1|TRBD2
TGTGCCAGCAGTGAAGCGGGAGGACTAGCGGGGGGAGACAATGAGCAGTTCTTC
CASSEAGGLAGGDNEQFF
>-|TRBV5-1|TRBJ2-1|-
TGCGCCAGCAGCTTGGTGGCGGGGACCGCCTACAATGAGCAGTTCTTC
CASSLVAGTAYNEQFF
>once|TRBV7-9|TRBJ1-1|-
TGTGCCAGCAACCAACGGACAGCCAACACTGAAGCTTTCTTT
CASNQRTANTEAFF
>once|TRBV5-1|TRBJ1-3|-
TGCGCCAGCAGCCCGGATCCGCAGGGAGGTGGAAACACCATATATTTT
CASSPDPQGGGNTIYF
>-|TRBV14|TRBJ1-3|-
TGTGCCAGCAGCCAAAATGCAGGGATTCGGGACACCATATATTTT
CASSQNAGIRDTIYF
>few|TRBV30|TRBJ1-1|TRBD1
TGTGCCTGGAATGCCTTAGACAGGGGACTGAACACTGAAGCTTTCTTT
CAWNALDRGLNTEAFF
>-|TRBV10-3|TRBJ2-3|-
TGTGCCATCAGGGCGGGGACAGATACGCAGTATTTT
CAIRAGTDTQYF
>few|TRBV7-8|TRBJ2-7|-
TGTGCCAGCAGCTTACCGGGCTCCTACGAGCAGTACTTC
CASSLPGSYEQYF
>-|TRBV11-2|TRBJ1-6|-
TGTGCCAGCAGCTTATTACAGGGTGATTCACCCCTCCACTTT
CASSLLQGDSPLHF
>-|TRBV29-1|TRBJ2-1|TRBD2
TGCAGCGTTGAAGATCTGTGGGAGGGCGAGCAGTTCTTC
CSVEDLWEGEQFF
>-|TRBV14|TRBJ2-7|-
TGTGCCAGCGGGAGGCAGGGCGAGCAGTACTTC
CASGRQGEQYF
>once|TRBV5-6|TRBJ1-1|-
TGTGCCAGCAGCTATCGGGGGGTAGCGAACACTGAAGCTTTCTTT
CASSYRGVANTEAFF
>few|TRBV10-3|TRBJ1-4|-
TGTGCCATCAGTGGAGGGATGGGCGAAAAACTGTTTTTT
CAISGGMGEKLFF
>-|TRBV30|TRBJ2-1|-
TGTGCCTGGACCCAGGGGCCTGCCGAGGGGCAGTTCTTC
CAWTQGPAEGQFF
>-|TRBV19|TRBJ1-5|-
TGTGCCAGTATGCGTAGGGAGGGTCAGCCCCAGCATTTT
CASMRREGQPQHF
>-|TRBV30|TRBJ1-3|-
TGTGCCTGGAGCGCCCTGGGGCCCTCTGGAAACACCATATATTTT
CAWSALGPSGNTIYF
>few|TRBV6-1|TRBJ2-5|-
TGTGCCAGCAACCCAAGGACAGTAGTCCAAGAGACCCAGTACTTC
CASNPRTVVQETQYF
>-|TRBV7-8|TRBJ2-1|-
TGTGCCAGCAGCAGTAGCAGCGGGTCCTACAATGAGCAGTTCTTC
CASSSSSGSYNEQFF
>few|TRBV21-1|TRBJ2-7|-
TGTGCCAGCCGACAGAGCTCCTACGAGCAGTACTTC
CASRQSSYEQYF
>-|TRBV9|TRBJ2-7|-
TGTGCCAGCAGCCAACAGGGAAACGAGCAGTACTTC
CASSQQGNEQYF
>-|TRBV7-2|TRBJ1-5|-
TGTGCCAGCAGCCCGCAGGATCTCAATCAGCCCCAGCATTTT
CASSPQDLNQPQHF
>-|TRBV10-1|TRBJ1-1|TRBD1
TGCGCCAGCAGTGAAGCGGACAGGGTCCCTTTCTTT
CASSEADRVPFF
>few|TRBV9|TRBJ1-6|TRBD1
TGTGCCAGCAGCGTAGGGGGGGACAGGGTGAGGCCACCCCTCCACTTT
CASSVGGDRVRPPLHF
>few|TRBV27|TRBJ1-2|-
TGTGCCAGCAGTTTAAGACCATGGACAGAGGAAACCGGCTACACCTTC
CASSLRPWTEETGYTF
>-|TRBV11-2|TRBJ1-6|-
TGTGCCAGCAGCTTAAATAGGCGGGATTCACCCCTCCACTTT
CASSLNRRDSPLHF
>-|TRBV10-2|TRBJ2-7|TRBD1
TGCGCCAGCAGGGGACAGGGGGTTTACGAGCAGTACTTC
CASRGQGVYEQYF
>-|TRBV30|TRBJ2-3|TRBD2
TGTGCCTGGAGTGGGACTAGCGGGGGAAAAGATACGCAGTATTTT
CAWSGTSGGKDTQYF
>-|TRBV6-1|TRBJ1-3|TRBD1
TGTGCCAGCAGATTGGGACAGGGGGTTGGAAACACCATATATTTT
CASRLGQGVGNTIYF
>-|TRBV10-3|TRBJ2-3|TRBD2
TGTGCCATCAGTGAGTCCGGGACTAGCGGGCGGTTTGCACAGTATTTT
CAISESGTSGRFAQYF
>few|TRBV5-6|TRBJ1-6|-
TGTGCCAGCAGCTCCTTTGAGGGGGTACGTAATTCACCCCTCCACTTT
CASSSFEGVRNSPLHF
>-|TRBV29-1|TRBJ1-5|-
TGCAGCGTTGGGAACGGGAATCAGCCCCAGCATTTT
CSVGNGNQPQHF
>-|TRBV6-6|TRBJ2-3|TRBD2
TGTGCCAGCAGTTATAGCAGCGGGGGGGGCACAGATACGCAGTATTTT
CASSYSSGGGTDTQYF
>few|TRBV10-1|TRBJ1-2|TRBD1
TGCGCCAGCAGTGAGTCCAGCCGCACAGGGGTCGGCTACACCTTC
CASSESSRTGVGYTF